This T cell receptor beta chain was sequenced during a study of cytomegalovirus exposure and HLA in healthy donors. General study findings and limits: That first-cohort TCR clusters tended to co-occur in the 120 or so validation repertoires was found in a later analysis. Most TCR sequences showed up rarely, but some public TCRs showed up in many donors. Per published reports, the classifier diagnosed cytomegalovirus status with high specificity and sensitivity.

Points on this clone: Antigen specificity is unknown.

Produced via immunoSEQ multiplex PCR; TCRdb's table is partial and in-frame only. The sample lists roughly 250,000 clones; around 85% were seen once. The germline gives CDR1 SGHRS, CDR2 YFSETQ. V was shortened by 1 base and J by 7 bases, with 17 bases between the two germline ends. This CDR3 comprises 15 residues. This clonotype was sampled from a woman in her 30s in good health and CMV-seropositive. Input material: PBMCs. This chain connects TRBV5-1 to TRBJ1-2; possible D gene TRBD1, 5 bases. The CDR3 DNA reads as TGCGCCAGCAGCTTGACGGGAGGGGAGGAGAGTGGCTACACCTTC. Its translation is CASSLTGGEESGYTF.